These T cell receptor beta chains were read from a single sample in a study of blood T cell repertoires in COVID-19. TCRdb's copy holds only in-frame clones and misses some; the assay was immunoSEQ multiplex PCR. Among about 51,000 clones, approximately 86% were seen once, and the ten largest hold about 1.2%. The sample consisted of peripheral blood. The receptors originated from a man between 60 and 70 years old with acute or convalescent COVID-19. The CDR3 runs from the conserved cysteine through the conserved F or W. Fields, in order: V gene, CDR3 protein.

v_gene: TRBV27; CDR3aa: CASMLGGLNQPQHF
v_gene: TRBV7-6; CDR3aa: CASSLGLAGVDNEQFF
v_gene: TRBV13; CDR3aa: CASSEVSTSYEQYF
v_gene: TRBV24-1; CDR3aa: CATSDGTPPGQFF
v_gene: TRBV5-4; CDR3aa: CASSRDNYEQYF
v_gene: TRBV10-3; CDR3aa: CAISEGTSGRTKETQYF
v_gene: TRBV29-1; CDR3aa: CSAGEGYQSSYNEQFF
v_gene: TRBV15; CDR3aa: CATSREKGAPAYEQYF
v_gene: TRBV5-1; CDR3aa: CASSLAPGTGAYEQYF
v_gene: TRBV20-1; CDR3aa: CSASHRGRNQPQHF
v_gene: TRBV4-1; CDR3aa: CASSQDRGFYGANNEQYF
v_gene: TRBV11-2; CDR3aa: CASSPPSGGWRRETQYF
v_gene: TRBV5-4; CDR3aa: CASASRFNEQFF
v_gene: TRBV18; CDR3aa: CASSPVIQGVSYGYTF
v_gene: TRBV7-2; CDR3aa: CASRPSTGSYNSPLHF
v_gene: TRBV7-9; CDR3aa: CASSLGQVAEKLFF
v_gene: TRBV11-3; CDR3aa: CASSLAYGGNSRETQYF
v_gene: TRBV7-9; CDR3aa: CASSFRQGGRNEKLFF
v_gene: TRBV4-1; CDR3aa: CASSQDSYVTSAEQYF
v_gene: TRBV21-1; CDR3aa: CASRGRQEETQYF
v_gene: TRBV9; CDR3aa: CASSVGGTYEQYF
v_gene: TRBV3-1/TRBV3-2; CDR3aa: CASSQGLLSSGNTIYF
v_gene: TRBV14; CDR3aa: CASSRRLAGVETQYF
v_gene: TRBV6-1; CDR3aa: CASSKDLRGADYGYTF
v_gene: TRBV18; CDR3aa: CASSPDRVTEAFF
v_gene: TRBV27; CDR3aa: CASSPKGVALSADTQYF
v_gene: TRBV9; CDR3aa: CASSVGEYSYEQYF
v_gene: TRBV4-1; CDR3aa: CASSHATSGGETQYF
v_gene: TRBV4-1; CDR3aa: CASRQGTLAGATDTQYF
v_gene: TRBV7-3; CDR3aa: CASSLTLRGTDTQYF
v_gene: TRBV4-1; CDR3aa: CASSQPSGTTNNEQFF
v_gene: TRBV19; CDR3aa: CASNPGLATIGTGELFF
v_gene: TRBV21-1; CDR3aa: CASSLSDSGYTF
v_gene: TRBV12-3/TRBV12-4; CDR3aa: CASSFRYTQYF
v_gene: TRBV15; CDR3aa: CATSSYGQGAGETQYF
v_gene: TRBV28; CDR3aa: CASGSSGRAVDEQYF
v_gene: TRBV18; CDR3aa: CASSVGTAYEQYF
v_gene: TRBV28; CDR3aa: CASSRQGSYEQYF
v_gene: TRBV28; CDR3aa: CASSPGQRYSYEQYF
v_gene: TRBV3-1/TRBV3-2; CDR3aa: CASSQDLPNTEAFF
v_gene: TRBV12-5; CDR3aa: CASGLGFTGNQPQHF
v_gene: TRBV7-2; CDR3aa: CASSVPKGEAQFF
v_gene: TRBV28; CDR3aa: CASSSQGVDTQYF
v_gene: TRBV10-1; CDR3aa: CASTEGVYTEAFF
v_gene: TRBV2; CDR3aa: CASSQQWAQPQHF
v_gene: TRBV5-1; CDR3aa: CASSVDFPGDTQYF
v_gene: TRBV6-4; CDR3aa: CASSDSSGGAEETQYF
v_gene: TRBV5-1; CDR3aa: CASSLTFNQVTDTQYF
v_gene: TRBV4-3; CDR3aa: CASSPLYDSYEQYF
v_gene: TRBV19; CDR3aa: CASSLPQGQINQPQHF
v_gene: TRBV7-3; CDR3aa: CASSFQGGTGELFF
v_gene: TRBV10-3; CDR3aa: CAISADSTYGYTF